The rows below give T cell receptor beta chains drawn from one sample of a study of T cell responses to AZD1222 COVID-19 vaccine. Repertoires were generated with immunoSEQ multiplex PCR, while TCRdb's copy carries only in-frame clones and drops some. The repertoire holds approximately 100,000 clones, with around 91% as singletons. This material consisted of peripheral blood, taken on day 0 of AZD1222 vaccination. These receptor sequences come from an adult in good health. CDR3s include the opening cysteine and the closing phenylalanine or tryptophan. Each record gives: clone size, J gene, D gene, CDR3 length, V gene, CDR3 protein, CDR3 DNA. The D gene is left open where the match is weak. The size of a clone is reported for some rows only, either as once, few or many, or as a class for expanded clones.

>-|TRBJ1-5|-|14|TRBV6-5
CASSISGVGQPQHF
TGTGCCAGCAGTATTTCAGGGGTAGGTCAGCCCCAGCATTTT
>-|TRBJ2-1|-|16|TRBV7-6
CASSLAGASPDNEQFF
TGTGCCAGCAGCTTAGCGGGGGCTAGCCCGGACAATGAGCAGTTCTTC
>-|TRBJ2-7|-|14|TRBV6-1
CASSEPGLTYEQYF
TGTGCCAGCAGTGAGCCGGGACTTACCTACGAGCAGTACTTC
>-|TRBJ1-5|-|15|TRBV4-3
CASSQRLGLNQPQHF
TGCGCCAGCAGCCAAAGACTGGGGCTTAATCAGCCCCAGCATTTT
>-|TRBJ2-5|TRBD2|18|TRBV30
CAWSPTSGGAHTQETQYF
TGTGCCTGGAGTCCCACTAGCGGGGGAGCTCACACCCAAGAGACCCAGTACTTC
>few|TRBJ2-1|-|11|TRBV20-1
CSASPMGEQFF
TGCAGTGCTAGTCCCATGGGTGAGCAGTTCTTC
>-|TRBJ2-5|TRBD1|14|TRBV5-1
CASSRQGQQETQYF
TGCGCCAGCAGCCGGCAGGGACAGCAAGAGACCCAGTACTTC
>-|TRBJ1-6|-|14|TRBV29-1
CSAWSGEYNSPLHF
TGCAGCGCCTGGTCCGGAGAATATAATTCACCCCTCCACTTT
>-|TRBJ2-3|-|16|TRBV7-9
CASSFFQAKSTDTQYF
TGTGCCAGCAGCTTTTTCCAGGCAAAAAGCACAGATACGCAGTATTTT
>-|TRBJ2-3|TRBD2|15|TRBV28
CASSSIAGGTDTQYF
TGTGCCAGCAGTTCGATAGCGGGGGGAACAGATACGCAGTATTTT
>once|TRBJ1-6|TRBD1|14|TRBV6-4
CASSDGQGASPLHF
TGTGCCAGCAGTGACGGACAGGGGGCTTCACCCCTCCACTTT
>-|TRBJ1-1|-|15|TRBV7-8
CASSLGRAMNTEAFF
TGTGCCAGCAGCTTAGGCAGGGCTATGAACACTGAAGCTTTCTTT
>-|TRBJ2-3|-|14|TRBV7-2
CASSLVAGTDTQYF
TGTGCCAGCAGCTTAGTCGCGGGCACAGATACGCAGTATTTT
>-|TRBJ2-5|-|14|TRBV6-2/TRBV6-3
CASSQGPVRETQYF
TGTGCCAGCAGTCAGGGCCCCGTGCGGGAGACCCAGTACTTC
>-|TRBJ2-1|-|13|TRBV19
CASSPSSYNEQFF
TGTGCCAGTAGCCCGAGCTCCTACAATGAGCAGTTCTTC
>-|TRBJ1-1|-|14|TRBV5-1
CASSADSSRTEAFF
TGCGCCAGCAGCGCCGACAGCTCGCGTACTGAAGCTTTCTTT
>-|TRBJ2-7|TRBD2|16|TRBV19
CASSPRTSGGLYEQYF
TGTGCCAGTAGTCCAAGGACTAGCGGGGGGCTCTACGAGCAGTACTTC
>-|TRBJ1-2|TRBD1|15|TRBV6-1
CASSEGQGVSYGYTF
TGTGCCAGCAGTGAAGGGCAGGGGGTGAGCTATGGCTACACCTTC
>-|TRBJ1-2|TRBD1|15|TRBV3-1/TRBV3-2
CASSQWDSSNYGYTF
TGTGCCAGCAGCCAGTGGGACAGTTCTAACTATGGCTACACCTTC
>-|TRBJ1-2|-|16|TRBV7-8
CASSLASRPANYGYTF
TGTGCCAGCAGCTTAGCATCACGCCCCGCTAACTATGGCTACACCTTC
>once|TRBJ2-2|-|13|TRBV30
CAWGGTSTGELFF
TGTGCCTGGGGAGGGACCAGCACCGGGGAGCTGTTTTTT
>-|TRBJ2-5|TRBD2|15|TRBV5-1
CASSQTSGGKETQYF
TGCGCCAGCTCCCAGACTAGCGGGGGGAAAGAGACCCAGTACTTC
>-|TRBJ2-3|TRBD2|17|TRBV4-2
CASSPASGGAFSDTQYF
TGTGCCAGCAGCCCGGCTAGCGGGGGGGCCTTTTCAGATACGCAGTATTTT
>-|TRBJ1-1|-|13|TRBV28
CASGRPMNTEAFF
TGTGCCAGCGGTAGACCAATGAACACTGAAGCTTTCTTT
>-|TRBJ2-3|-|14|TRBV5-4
CASSLWGAVDTQYF
TGTGCCAGCAGCTTGTGGGGGGCTGTAGATACGCAGTATTTT
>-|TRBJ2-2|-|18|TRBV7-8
CASSLRWAGSVKAGELFF
TGTGCCAGCAGCTTAAGGTGGGCTGGGTCAGTCAAGGCCGGGGAGCTGTTTTTT
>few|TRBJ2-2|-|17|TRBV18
CASSNRGTAGNTGELFF
TGTGCCAGCTCGAACCGGGGGACAGCTGGTAACACCGGGGAGCTGTTTTTT
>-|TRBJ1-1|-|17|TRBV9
CASSVARDDWMNTEAFF
TGTGCCAGCAGCGTAGCCAGAGACGATTGGATGAACACTGAAGCTTTCTTT
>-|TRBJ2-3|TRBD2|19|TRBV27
CASSKGPFRLAGGTDTQYF
TGTGCCAGCAGCAAGGGCCCCTTTAGACTAGCGGGGGGAACAGATACGCAGTATTTT
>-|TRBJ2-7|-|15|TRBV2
CASFGVLAGPYEQYF
TGTGCCAGCTTTGGGGTATTAGCAGGCCCCTACGAGCAGTACTTC
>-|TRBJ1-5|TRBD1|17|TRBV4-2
CASSQGGSGTGGQPQHF
TGTGCCAGCAGCCAAGGGGGGTCCGGGACAGGAGGCCAGCCCCAGCATTTT
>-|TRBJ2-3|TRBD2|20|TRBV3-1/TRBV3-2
CASSQTPAVRGGAFTDTQYF
TGTGCCAGCAGCCAAACCCCGGCCGTGCGGGGGGGAGCTTTCACAGATACGCAGTATTTT
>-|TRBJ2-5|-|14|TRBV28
CASTLPTSKETQYF
TGTGCCAGCACCCTTCCGACAAGTAAAGAGACCCAGTACTTC
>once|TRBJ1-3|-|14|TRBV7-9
CASSRQGDGNTIYF
TGTGCCAGCAGCCGTCAGGGCGATGGAAACACCATATATTTT
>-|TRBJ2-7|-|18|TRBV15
CATSRGGPQDSIFYEQYF
TGTGCCACCAGCAGAGGTGGGCCCCAGGACAGTATTTTCTACGAGCAGTACTTC
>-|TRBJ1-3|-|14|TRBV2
CASVTGSSGNTIYF
TGTGCCAGCGTGACTGGGAGCTCTGGAAACACCATATATTTT
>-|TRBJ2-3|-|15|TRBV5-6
CASSLWGAGTDTQYF
TGTGCCAGCAGCTTGTGGGGGGCCGGCACAGATACGCAGTATTTT
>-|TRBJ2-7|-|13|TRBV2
CASSEVGTHEQYF
TGTGCCAGCAGTGAAGTAGGGACACACGAGCAGTACTTC
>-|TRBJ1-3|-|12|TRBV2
CASRVMGDTIYF
TGTGCCAGCAGGGTCATGGGGGACACCATATATTTT
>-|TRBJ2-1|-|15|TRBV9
CASSVAGGSYNEQFF
TGTGCCAGCAGCGTAGCCGGGGGTAGCTACAATGAGCAGTTCTTC
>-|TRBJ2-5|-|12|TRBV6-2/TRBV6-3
CASSYGQETQYF
TGTGCCAGCAGTTACGGACAAGAGACCCAGTACTTC
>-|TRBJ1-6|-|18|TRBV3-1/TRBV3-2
CASSQAGLFSSYNSPLHF
TGTGCCAGCAGCCAGGCAGGACTTTTTAGCTCCTATAATTCACCCCTCCACTTT
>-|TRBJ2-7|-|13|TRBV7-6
CASSRTQGSEQYF
TGTGCCAGCAGCCGTACACAGGGCTCCGAGCAGTACTTC
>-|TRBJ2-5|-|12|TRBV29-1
CSVEDLTETQYF
TGCAGCGTTGAGGACCTCACAGAGACCCAGTACTTC
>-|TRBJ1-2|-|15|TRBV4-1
CASSQDPAGLYGYTF
TGCGCCAGCAGCCAAGATCCTGCAGGGCTTTATGGCTACACCTTC
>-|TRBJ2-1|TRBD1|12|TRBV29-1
CSARTGGYEQFF
TGCAGCGCACGGACAGGGGGGTATGAGCAGTTCTTC
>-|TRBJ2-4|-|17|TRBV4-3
CASSQDLFGLAKNIQYF
TGCGCCAGCAGCCAAGATCTGTTCGGTCTAGCCAAAAACATTCAGTACTTC
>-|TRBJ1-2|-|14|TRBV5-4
CASRTKLVGYGYTF
TGTGCCAGCAGAACCAAATTGGTTGGCTATGGCTACACCTTC
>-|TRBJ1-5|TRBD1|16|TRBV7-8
CASSLLSGTGRQPQHF
TGTGCCAGCAGCCTTCTTTCCGGGACAGGGAGACAGCCCCAGCATTTT
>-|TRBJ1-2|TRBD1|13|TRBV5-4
CASSLVQGYGYTF
TGTGCCAGCAGCTTGGTACAGGGGTATGGCTACACCTTC
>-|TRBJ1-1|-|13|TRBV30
CAWSVRDGIEAFF
TGTGCCTGGAGCGTCCGGGACGGAATTGAAGCTTTCTTT
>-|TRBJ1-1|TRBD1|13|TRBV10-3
CAISESRDRGAFF
TGTGCCATCAGTGAGTCGCGAGACAGGGGGGCTTTCTTT
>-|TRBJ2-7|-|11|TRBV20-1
CSAAYGYEQYF
TGCAGTGCTGCGTATGGGTACGAGCAGTACTTC
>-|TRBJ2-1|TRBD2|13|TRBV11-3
CASSLEAGDGQFF
TGTGCCAGCAGCCTAGAGGCGGGAGATGGGCAGTTCTTC
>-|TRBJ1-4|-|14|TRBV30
CAWGMDATNEKLFF
TGTGCCTGGGGCATGGATGCAACTAATGAAAAACTGTTTTTT
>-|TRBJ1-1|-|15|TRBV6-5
CASNNDPGKNTEAFF
TGTGCCAGCAATAACGATCCGGGGAAGAACACTGAAGCTTTCTTT
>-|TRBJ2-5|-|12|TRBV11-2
CASSPPRGTQYF
TGTGCCAGCAGCCCTCCTAGGGGGACCCAGTACTTC